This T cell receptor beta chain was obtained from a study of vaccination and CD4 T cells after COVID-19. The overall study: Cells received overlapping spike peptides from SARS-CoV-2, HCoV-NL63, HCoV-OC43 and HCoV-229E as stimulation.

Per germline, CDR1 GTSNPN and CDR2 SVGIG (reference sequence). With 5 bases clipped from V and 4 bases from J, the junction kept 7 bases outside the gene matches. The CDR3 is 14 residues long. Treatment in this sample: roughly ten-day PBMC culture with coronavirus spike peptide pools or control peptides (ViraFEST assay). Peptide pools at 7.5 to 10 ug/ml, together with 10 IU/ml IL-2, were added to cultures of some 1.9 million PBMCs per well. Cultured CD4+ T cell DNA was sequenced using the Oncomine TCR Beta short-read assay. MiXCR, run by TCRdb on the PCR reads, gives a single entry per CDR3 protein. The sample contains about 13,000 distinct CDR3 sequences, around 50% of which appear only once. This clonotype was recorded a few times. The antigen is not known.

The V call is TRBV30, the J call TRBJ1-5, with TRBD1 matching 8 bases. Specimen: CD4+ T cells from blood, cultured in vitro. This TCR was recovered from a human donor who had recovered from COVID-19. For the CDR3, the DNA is TGTGCCTGGTCCGACAGGGGCTCTAATCAGCCCCAGCATTTT. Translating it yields CAWSDRGSNQPQHF. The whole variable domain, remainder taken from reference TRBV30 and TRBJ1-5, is SQTIHQWPATLVQPVGSPLSLECTVEGTSNPNLYWYRQAAGRGLQLLFYSVGIGQISSEVPQNLSASRPQDRQFILSSKKLLLSDSGFYLCAWSDRGSNQPQHFGDGTRLSIL.